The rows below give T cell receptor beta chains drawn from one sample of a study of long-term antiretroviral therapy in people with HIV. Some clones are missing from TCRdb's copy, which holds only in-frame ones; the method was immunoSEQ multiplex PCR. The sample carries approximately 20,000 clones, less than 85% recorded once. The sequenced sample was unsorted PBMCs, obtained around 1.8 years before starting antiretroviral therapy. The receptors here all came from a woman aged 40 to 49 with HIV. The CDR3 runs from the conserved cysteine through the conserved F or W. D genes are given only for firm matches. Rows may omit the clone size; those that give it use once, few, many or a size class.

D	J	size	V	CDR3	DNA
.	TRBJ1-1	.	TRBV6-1	CASSGTTVWNTEAFF	TGTGCCAGCAGTGGGACGACAGTTTGGAACACTGAAGCTTTCTTT
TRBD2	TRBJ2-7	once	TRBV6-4	CASSEHSGRNEQYF	TGTGCCAGCAGTGAACATAGCGGGAGAAACGAGCAGTACTTC
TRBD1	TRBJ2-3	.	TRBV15	CATRPGQGRTDTQYF	TGTGCCACCAGGCCGGGACAGGGGCGGACAGATACGCAGTATTTT
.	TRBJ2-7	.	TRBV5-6	CASSFGGRFSYEQYF	TGTGCCAGCAGCTTTGGAGGTAGATTCTCCTACGAGCAGTACTTC
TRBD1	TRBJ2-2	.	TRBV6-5	CASSTGTVITGELFF	TGTGCCAGCAGCACCGGGACAGTGATAACCGGGGAGCTGTTTTTT
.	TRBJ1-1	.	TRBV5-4	CASSSGLGEVMNTEAFF	TGTGCCAGCAGCAGTGGACTTGGGGAAGTCATGAACACTGAAGCTTTCTTT
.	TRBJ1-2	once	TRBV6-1	CASTARGPNYGYTF	TGTGCCAGCACTGCCCGGGGACCGAACTATGGCTACACCTTC
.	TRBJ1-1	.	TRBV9	CASSLTRAGEAFF	TGTGCCAGCAGCCTTACCAGGGCGGGTGAAGCTTTCTTT
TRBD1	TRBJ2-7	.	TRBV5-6	CASSFAGTGGYEQYF	TGTGCCAGCAGCTTCGCCGGGACAGGGGGTTACGAGCAGTACTTC
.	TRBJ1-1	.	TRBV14	CASSPRTVWNTEAFF	TGTGCCAGCAGCCCTAGGACAGTTTGGAACACTGAAGCTTTCTTT
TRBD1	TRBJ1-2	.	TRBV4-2	CASSQPTGGSEGYTF	TGTGCCAGCAGCCAGCCGACAGGGGGCTCTGAAGGCTACACCTTC
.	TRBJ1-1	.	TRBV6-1	CASSETPRAFF	TGTGCCAGCAGTGAGACTCCTAGGGCTTTCTTT
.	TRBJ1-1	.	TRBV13	CASSLMGYTEAFF	TGTGCCAGCAGCTTAATGGGTTACACTGAAGCTTTCTTT
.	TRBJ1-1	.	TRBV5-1	CASSAARDTLPEAFF	TGCGCCAGCAGCGCAGCACGGGACACCCTCCCTGAAGCTTTCTTT
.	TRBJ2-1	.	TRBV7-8	CASSPKRPHHYNEQFF	TGTGCCAGCAGCCCTAAGCGCCCACACCACTACAATGAGCAGTTCTTC
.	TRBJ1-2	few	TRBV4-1	CASSQDQGTIYGYTF	TGCGCCAGCAGCCAAGATCAGGGGACAATTTATGGCTACACCTTC
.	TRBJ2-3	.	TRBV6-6	CASSSYTDTQYF	TGTGCCAGCAGTTCGTACACAGATACGCAGTATTTT
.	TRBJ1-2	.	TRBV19	CASLPGPTPYGYTF	TGTGCCAGCCTCCCCGGGCCCACGCCCTATGGCTACACCTTC
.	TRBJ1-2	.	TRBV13	CASSLPAGSDGYTF	TGTGCCAGCAGCTTACCGGCAGGGTCGGATGGCTACACCTTC
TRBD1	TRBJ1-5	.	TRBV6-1	CASSEGQGLNQPQHF	TGTGCCAGCAGTGAGGGACAGGGCCTCAATCAGCCCCAGCATTTT
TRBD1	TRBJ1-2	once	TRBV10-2	CASSEGTGLYGYTF	TGCGCCAGCAGTGAGGGGACAGGGCTCTATGGCTACACCTTC
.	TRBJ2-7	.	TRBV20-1	CSARRTYEQYF	TGCAGTGCTAGACGAACGTACGAGCAGTACTTC
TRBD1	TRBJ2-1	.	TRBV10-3	CAINTNRDREEGGRFF	TGTGCCATCAACACAAACCGGGACAGGGAGGAAGGGGGTCGGTTCTTC
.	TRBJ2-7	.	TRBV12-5	CASGLPGPYEQYF	TGTGCTAGTGGTTTACCGGGGCCCTACGAGCAGTACTTC
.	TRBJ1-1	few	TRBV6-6	CASSLSVQRNTEAFF	TGTGCCAGCAGTTTGTCGGTGCAGCGTAACACTGAAGCTTTCTTT
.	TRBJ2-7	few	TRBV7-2	CASSLVEGPYEQYF	TGTGCCAGCAGCTTAGTTGAGGGCCCCTACGAGCAGTACTTC
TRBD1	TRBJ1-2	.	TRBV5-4	CASSLASGTGDGYTF	TGTGCCAGCAGCTTGGCCTCTGGGACAGGCGATGGCTACACCTTC
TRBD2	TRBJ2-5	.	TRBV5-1	CASSMGLAGQETQYF	TGCGCCAGCAGCATGGGACTAGCGGGTCAAGAGACCCAGTACTTC
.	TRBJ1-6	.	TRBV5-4	CASSSQETGTDSPLHF	TGTGCCAGCAGCTCCCAAGAAACCGGGACGGATTCACCCCTCCACTTT
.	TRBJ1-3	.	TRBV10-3	CAISLFGSSGNTIYF	TGTGCCATCAGTCTTTTTGGGAGCTCTGGAAACACCATATATTTT
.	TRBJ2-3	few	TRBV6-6	CASSYPGDTQYF	TGTGCCAGCAGTTATCCTGGGGATACGCAGTATTTT
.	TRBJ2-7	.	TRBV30	CAWSVGHEQYF	TGTGCCTGGAGTGTGGGGCACGAGCAGTACTTC
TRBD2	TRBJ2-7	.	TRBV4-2	CASSQGAGSSNEQYF	TGTGCCAGCAGCCAAGGAGCGGGATCTTCGAACGAGCAGTACTTC
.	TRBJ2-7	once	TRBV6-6	CASSVGLRGPEQYF	TGTGCCAGCAGTGTAGGGTTAAGGGGACCCGAGCAGTACTTC
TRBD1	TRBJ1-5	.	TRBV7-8	CASSLETGGYNQPQHF	TGTGCCAGCAGTTTAGAGACAGGGGGGTACAATCAGCCCCAGCATTTT
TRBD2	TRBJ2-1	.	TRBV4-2	CASSHHSSGGPYNEQFF	TGTGCCAGCAGCCATCATTCTAGCGGGGGCCCTTACAATGAGCAGTTCTTC
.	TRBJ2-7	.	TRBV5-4	CASSRYEQYF	TGTGCCAGCAGTCGTTACGAGCAGTACTTC
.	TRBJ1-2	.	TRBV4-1	CASSQDSGNYGYTF	TGCGCCAGCAGCCAAGATAGCGGCAACTATGGCTACACCTTC
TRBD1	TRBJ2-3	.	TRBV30	CAWSGGTGRMVDTQYF	TGTGCCTGGAGTGGGGGGACAGGGAGGATGGTGGATACGCAGTATTTT
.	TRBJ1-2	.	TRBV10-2	CASSGGHNYGYTF	TGCGCCAGCAGTGGAGGACACAACTATGGCTACACCTTC
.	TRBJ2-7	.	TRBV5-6	CASHSFGGYYEQYF	TGTGCCAGCCATAGCTTCGGCGGGTACTACGAGCAGTACTTC
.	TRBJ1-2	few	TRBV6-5	CASSSRSYGYTF	TGTGCCAGCAGTTCCCGATCCTATGGCTACACCTTC
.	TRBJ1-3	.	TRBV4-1	CASSQEPRSSGNTIYF	TGCGCCAGCAGCCAAGAACCGCGGAGCTCTGGAAACACCATATATTTT
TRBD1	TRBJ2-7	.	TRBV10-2	CASRDRGVDYEQYF	TGCGCCAGCCGGGACAGGGGTGTGGACTACGAGCAGTACTTC
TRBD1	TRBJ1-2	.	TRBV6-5	CASSRQGGHGYTF	TGTGCCAGCAGCCGACAGGGGGGCCATGGCTACACCTTC
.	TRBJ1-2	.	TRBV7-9	CASSFFQTAAYGYTF	TGTGCCAGCAGCTTTTTCCAGACGGCCGCCTATGGCTACACCTTC
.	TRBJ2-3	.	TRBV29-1	CSVVLMWGTDTQYF	TGCAGCGTTGTGTTAATGTGGGGCACAGATACGCAGTATTTT
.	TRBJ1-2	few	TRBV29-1	CSAATWQANYGYTF	TGCAGCGCCGCTACCTGGCAGGCTAACTATGGCTACACCTTC
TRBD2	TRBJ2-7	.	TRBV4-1	CASSQVSSGGTPYEQYF	TGCGCCAGCAGCCAAGTTTCCTCGGGAGGGACCCCCTACGAGCAGTACTTC